The T cell receptor beta chain described here comes from a study of cytomegalovirus exposure and HLA in healthy donors. Study-wide results and limits: Presence/absence analyses treated sequencing depth as roughly uniform across donors. In a later analysis, a genetic analysis reported fewer productive-TCR N-insertions in an Asian-associated ancestry cluster than the cohort average.

The V and J ends lost 4 bases and 1 base respectively, with 10 bases between them. This CDR3 comprises 15 residues. Per the germline V gene, CDR1 is SNHLY and CDR2 is FYNNEI. The PCR ran on 60 Vbeta and 13 Jbeta primers. The repertoire was sequenced with immunoSEQ multiplex PCR; TCRdb's copy has only in-frame clones and lacks some. The sample's table shows about 110,000 clones. To note about this clone: Antigen unknown.

The J gene is TRBJ2-2, the V gene TRBV2, with D unresolved. This TCR was sampled from a man aged 30 to 45 in good health and CMV-seronegative. Sequencing was carried out using PBMCs. CDR3 coding DNA: TGTGCCAGCAGTGTTTATGCTAGGAACACCGGGGAGCTGTTTTTT. Translated: CASSVYARNTGELFF.